This is a list of T cell receptor beta chains from one sample in a study of shared clonotypes between healthy human individuals. The method was immunoSEQ multiplex PCR; TCRdb's version includes in-frame clones alone and lacks a portion of them. Among roughly 2 million clones listed, 95% were seen once. Sample: naive CD4+ T cells sorted from blood. These receptor sequences come from a man aged 18 to 35 in good health. The CDR3 runs from the conserved cysteine through the conserved F or W.

v_gene	j_gene	CDR3aa
TRBV18	TRBJ1-6	CASSPPSGQNNSPLHF
TRBV7-3	TRBJ1-6	CASSLYRDSPLHF
TRBV10-2	TRBJ2-5	CASSPAGLAAAGETQYF
TRBV5-6	TRBJ2-3	CASSTFRDRRTDTQYF
TRBV6-5	TRBJ2-7	CASSTSFTYEQYF
TRBV4-1	TRBJ2-1	CASFGGQGFNEQFF
TRBV28	TRBJ2-2	CASRSRGGDTGELFF
TRBV25-1	TRBJ2-7	CATGLAGGEQYF
TRBV30	TRBJ1-3	CAWGTGFTSGNTIYF
TRBV29-1	-	CSVGEGSSEQYF
TRBV7-9	TRBJ1-1	CASSSRPGLTNTEAFF
TRBV30	TRBJ2-5	CAWSVGLTSGEETQYF
TRBV5-1	TRBJ2-3	CASSEGGRFADTQYF
TRBV2	TRBJ1-2	CASSQVSYNYGYTF
TRBV7-2	TRBJ1-1	CASSLAVGQAFEAFF
TRBV19	TRBJ1-5	CASSMGGAGNQPQHF
TRBV7-2	TRBJ1-4	CASRPGGGNEKLFF
TRBV10-3	TRBJ2-5	CAISDLSGGKGETQYF
TRBV7-2	TRBJ2-7	CASSLRLAGGPSEQYF
TRBV7-9	TRBJ1-1	CASSFPGRKPIGTEAFF
TRBV6-5	TRBJ1-6	CASRLGTRPLHF
TRBV19	TRBJ2-7	CAKNGQRVGEQYF
TRBV7-6	TRBJ1-2	CASSSSGDGNYGYTF
TRBV27	TRBJ1-2	CASSAQGNYGYTF
TRBV5-1	TRBJ2-5	CASSFGGSGIETQYF
TRBV20-1	TRBJ1-1	CSARGGTEAFF
TRBV7-8	TRBJ2-7	CASSLSQLTDRDMEQYF
TRBV30	TRBJ2-3	CAWSVGREGSDTQYF
TRBV7-9	TRBJ2-7	CASSSPKGLAVYEQYF
TRBV30	TRBJ2-7	CAWSSDRTEQYF
TRBV27	TRBJ2-7	CASSLSFGTGTYEQYF
TRBV5-4	TRBJ1-3	CASSLQGRGASGNTIYF
TRBV7-9	TRBJ2-3	CASSLTTYTDTQYF
TRBV5-1	TRBJ2-1	CASSPTSGNNEQFF
TRBV18	TRBJ1-6	CASSHLAGGNSPLHF
TRBV10-3	TRBJ1-1	CAISDSVNTEAFF
TRBV6-5	TRBJ1-5	CASRPTGGNQPQHF
TRBV5-1	TRBJ1-1	CASSRNPGTPNTEAFF
TRBV5-1	TRBJ1-2	CASSLEGSGYGYTF
TRBV2	TRBJ2-5	CASGMTGTQYF
TRBV5-1	TRBJ2-6	CASSRYSGGANVLTF
TRBV5-1	TRBJ2-7	CASSLGASLYEQYF
TRBV19	TRBJ1-6	CASSIQGRSDSPLHF
TRBV10-3	TRBJ1-2	CAIRSDRAEYGYTF
TRBV28	TRBJ2-4	CASSLRGKAKNIQYF
TRBV18	TRBJ2-2	CASSPPSEKTGELFF
TRBV9	TRBJ2-3	CASSPSSRDTQYF
TRBV4-1	TRBJ1-1	CASSQDRSITLEAFF
TRBV28	TRBJ1-1	CASITLQNTEAFF
TRBV6-5	TRBJ2-5	CASSYGETQYF
TRBV11-2	TRBJ1-3	CASSRGSSGNTIYF
TRBV18	TRBJ1-4	CASSPSGAEKLFF
TRBV12-5	TRBJ2-7	CASGDVRNEQYF
TRBV6-1	TRBJ1-2	CASSDRLYGYTF
TRBV4-3	TRBJ1-2	CASSQADRGGDGYTF
TRBV28	TRBJ1-5	CASSRDRGHNQPQHF
TRBV10-1	TRBJ2-5	CASSESSGVGKETQYF
TRBV6-5	TRBJ1-1	CASRGQGAHTEAFF
TRBV11-2	TRBJ2-7	CASSLALVSHEQYF
TRBV21-1	TRBJ2-7	CASSKGSGYEQYF